Sequencing of this T cell receptor beta chain was carried out in a study of blood T cell repertoires in COVID-19. Sequenced by immunoSEQ multiplex PCR; TCRdb stores in-frame clones only, minus some. The table shows about 460,000 clones, with about 88% occurring only once. This clonotype was sampled from a woman aged 55-70 years who had recovered from COVID-19. The sample comprised PBMCs or T cells enriched from blood (not recorded which).

The DNA of the CDR3 is TGCGCCAGCAGCTTGGTTAGTAACTATGGCTACACCTTC. The encoded protein is CASSLVSNYGYTF. V and J are TRBV5-1 and TRBJ1-2; D remains unclear. The ends were cut back, 0 bases at V and 1 base at J, with 4 bases in the middle. The CDR3 is 13 residues long. CDR1 and CDR2 from the germline V gene are SGHRS and YFSETQ.